This T cell receptor beta chain was found in a study of a mutant IDH1 vaccine in newly diagnosed glioma (dated by TCRdb to about 2021). For the study in its entirety: Vaccination was initiated 4-6 weeks after radiotherapy alone, or concurrently with temozolomide cycles in the chemotherapy-containing groups. Of the approximately 35 treated patients, around 60% were male and approximately 40% were female, and the mean age was 40.4 years. Before enrollment, most patients had been given radiochemotherapy with temozolomide as standard therapy, while the rest had received either radiotherapy alone or temozolomide alone. Visit V12 was the week-35 safety follow-up and visit V13 was the week-47 end of study. Peripheral blood was drawn at six visits: V03 (baseline), V05, V07, V10, V12 and V13. For exploratory analyses, longitudinal TCRB deep sequencing was carried out in roughly 23 treated patients wherever samples were available. General findings and caveats noted by the study authors: It was noted by the authors that analyses of patient blood samples could not be reproduced owing to sample limitations. Vaccine-induced immune responses across multiple MHC alleles were detected in 90% to 95% of patients. No apparent relationship was observed between pseudoprogression and alterations in the top peripheral T cell clonotypes detected by TCRB sequencing. PBMC samples for TCRB deep sequencing were selected based on availability.

Library prep was done by the immunoSEQ multiplex PCR assay. Rearranged TCR beta chain sequences were amplified with the hsTCRB Kit following the manufacturer's protocol. Sequencing of TCRB libraries was carried out on an Illumina MiSeq. The source study handled its data this way. The proprietary platform of the kit vendor was used for demultiplexing, trimming and gene mapping. This is the immuneACCESS table as TCRdb keeps it, with only in-frame sequences that have V and J called. A part of the clones is gone; compared with another copy, unresolved V genes explain less than half, and the rest is unexplained. V and J calls and clone size come straight from that table; D and trimming were deduced from the DNA. For this sample there are about 69,000 clones; approximately 86% appear just once. The leading ten clones occupy more than 1.5% of the sample. In the germline V gene, CDR1 corresponds to SGHRS and CDR2 to YFSETQ. V and J lose 0 bases and 2 bases, and a span of 14 bases separates them. Measured from the cysteine to the phenylalanine, the CDR3 is 16 residues long. Just the 48-base CDR3 DNA is kept, in frame starting at base 1.

Sample time point, as interpreted from the label and publication: week 35, safety follow-up. Every vaccine dose consisted of 300 ug of a 20-mer mutant IDH1 peptide in Montanide, administered subcutaneously together with topical imiquimod. Across visits V03 through V10, patients got a total of eight vaccinations, given in weeks 1, 3, 5, 7, 11, 15, 19 and 23. Donors had newly diagnosed WHO grade 3 or 4 IDH1-mutant astrocytomas with loss of nuclear ATRX. The samples were drawn from NOA16, a multicentre, single-arm, open-label phase I trial in Germany that tested a mutant IDH1 peptide vaccine in humans for the first time. Genomic DNA for TCRB sequencing was extracted from EDTA blood using the DNeasy Blood and Tissue Kit. For this clone: Its target antigen remains unknown. Within one base of it there is no much larger clone, and no base qualities were kept.

This chain joins TRBV5-1 to TRBJ1-2; the D gene is perhaps TRBD1, from 6 matching bases. The receptor comes from a man aged 30-40 years with glioma. Sequenced material: PBMCs, taken from a glioma patient whose treatment included an IDH1 peptide vaccine. The DNA reads as follows: TGCGCCAGCAGCTTGGCCTCTACAGGGTACAACTATGGCTACACCTTC. It encodes CASSLASTGYNYGYTF.